Reported below is one TCR beta chain. The TCR beta library used iRepertoire HTBI primers with Arm-PCR amplification of CDR3. MiXCR, run by TCRdb on the multiplex PCR reads, gives a single entry per CDR3 protein. Among about 540,000 distinct CDR3 sequences listed, roughly 12% were seen once. The time point denotes: newly diagnosed GD, antithyroid drugs for less than 3 months. The TCR library was made from RNA extracted from PBMCs. These data belong to a study of regulatory T cells in long-lasting Graves disease. The data also belong to a second study, concerning T cells in Graves' hyperthyroidism and ophthalmopathy. That work contributes: Most clonotypes expanded in the thyroid (above 0.001) were also present in blood.

Specimen: peripheral blood mononuclear cells (PBMCs), collected at new diagnosis, from a patient treated with antithyroid drugs. The sequence came from a young man with Graves disease.

CDR3 protein: CASSLRERETQYF. As DNA, the CDR3 is TGTGCCAGCAGCCTGCGGGAGCGGGAGACCCAGTACTTC. The chain has TRBV9 and TRBJ2-5; 7 bases fit TRBD2. V gave up 4 bases and J gave up 5 bases; unmatched junction bases: 5. Per the germline V gene, CDR1 is SGDLS and CDR2 is YYNGEE. This CDR3 is built from 13 residues.